The source of this T cell receptor (beta chain) is a study of control samples from healthy donors and cancer patients. Sequenced by immunoSEQ multiplex PCR; TCRdb stores in-frame clones only, minus some. The sample consists of more than 140,000 clones, roughly 94% of them appearing once. The CDR3 covers 11 residues. V lost 3 bases and J 6 bases, leaving 4 bases between the germline ends. Germline V gene lookup returns CDR1 SGDLS and CDR2 YYNGEE. For this clone: The same CDR3 arises from other DNA sequences in this sample as well.

The origin of this receptor is a man aged 35 to 55 in good health. The chain uses TRBV9 and TRBJ2-1; no definite D call. The sample comprised blood. The CDR3 sequence: CASSASNEQFF. DNA for the CDR3: TGTGCCAGCAGCGCCTCCAATGAGCAGTTCTTC.